One and the same sample provided the 8 T cell receptor beta chains below, sequenced in a study of shared clonotypes between healthy human individuals. Here immunoSEQ multiplex PCR was the method, and the copy in TCRdb shows in-frame clones only, minus some. The sample has some 2.1 million clones, 93% seen once. Terminally differentiated effector memory CD45RA+ cells were excluded by CCR7 positive selection of CD45RO-negative cells. The sequenced sample was naive CD8+ T cells from PBMCs. These receptors were obtained from a man aged 18 to 29 in good health. Some clones in this sample may be carry-over from other donors' samples.

This clone was seen once. This chain connects TRBV29-1 to TRBJ2-7; D tentatively reads TRBD1 or TRBD2 (5 bases each). The V end lost 4 bases, the J end lost 2 bases, and 6 bases lay between the germline ends. Germline CDR1 reads SQVTM; CDR2 reads ANQGSEA. The CDR3 runs 11 residues. The CDR3 DNA follows: TGCAGCGTTGTGGGGGCCTACGAGCAGTACTTC. Residues: CSVVGAYEQYF.

The chain links TRBV7-9 to TRBJ2-1, with 9 bases matching TRBD1. Germline V lookup: CDR1 SEHNR, CDR2 FQNEAQ (reference sequence). This CDR3 is 18 amino acids long. The V and J ends lost 5 bases and 7 bases, in that order; junction bases with no gene match: 18. The CDR3, as DNA: TGTGCCAGCAGCCCCTCTTACCCAGGGACAGGGAGGATGAATGAGCAGTTCTTC. Translated, it gives CASSPSYPGTGRMNEQFF.

This clone has only one observation. The chain combines TRBV19 with TRBJ1-4; D gene unclear. CDR3 length equals 13 residues. V lost 3 bases and J 5 bases, leaving 7 bases between the germline ends. Germline loops: CDR1 LNHDA, CDR2 SQIVND (reference sequence). The DNA for the CDR3 is TGTGCCAGTAGTATGATCTGGAATGAAAAACTGTTTTTT. Translation gives CASSMIWNEKLFF.

This chain uses TRBV28 with TRBJ2-1; tentatively, D is TRBD2 (5 bases). V was clipped by 6 bases and J by 7 bases, with 10 bases between them. The CDR3 is 12 amino acids. Germline V gives CDR1 MDHEN, CDR2 SYDVKM. The CDR3 is CASRTPGNEQFF. CDR3 DNA sequence: TGTGCCAGCAGGACCCCGGGGAATGAGCAGTTCTTC.

CDR3 sequence (DNA): TGTGCCAGCAGTTTAACAGGGGAAGTTACTACGAGGCAGTACTTC. Its protein is CASSLTGEVTTRQYF. This chain connects TRBV27 to TRBJ2-7; the match to TRBD1 covers 7 bases. This CDR3 is built from 15 residues. The ends lost 2 bases at V and 9 bases at J; junction bases unmatched: 13. Germline V gene lookup returns CDR1 MNHEY and CDR2 SMNVEV (reference sequence).

The chain recombines TRBV6-1 with TRBJ1-2, with 12 nucleotides matching TRBD1. V shed 10 bases and J 8 bases; nucleotides not matched to a gene: 14. The V gene's germline CDR1 is MNHNS and CDR2 SASEGT. The CDR3 covers 15 residues. Written as DNA, the CDR3 is TGTGCCACCACGGAGGGACAGGGGGCTTCAGGAGGCTACACCTTC. As protein: CATTEGQGASGGYTF.

The chain couples TRBV2 to TRBJ2-7; D is perhaps TRBD1 or TRBD2 (5 bases each). V was clipped by 9 bases and J by 7 bases, with 22 bases between them. Germline-derived CDR1 and CDR2 are SNHLY and FYNNEI. This CDR3 is 14 amino acids long. In nucleotides, the CDR3 is TGTGCCAGTCTGATTGGGCAGGGCCCGGGGGAGCAGTACTTC. Translating gives CASLIGQGPGEQYF.

The chain recombines TRBV9 with TRBJ2-1; D not certain. CDR1 SGDLS and CDR2 YYNGEE come from the germline V gene. The CDR3 covers 15 residues. Trimming pared 0 bases from V and 2 bases from J, leaving 9 bases between. CDR3: CASSVDAAPYNEQFF. DNA of the CDR3: TGTGCCAGCAGCGTAGACGCGGCTCCCTACAATGAGCAGTTCTTC.